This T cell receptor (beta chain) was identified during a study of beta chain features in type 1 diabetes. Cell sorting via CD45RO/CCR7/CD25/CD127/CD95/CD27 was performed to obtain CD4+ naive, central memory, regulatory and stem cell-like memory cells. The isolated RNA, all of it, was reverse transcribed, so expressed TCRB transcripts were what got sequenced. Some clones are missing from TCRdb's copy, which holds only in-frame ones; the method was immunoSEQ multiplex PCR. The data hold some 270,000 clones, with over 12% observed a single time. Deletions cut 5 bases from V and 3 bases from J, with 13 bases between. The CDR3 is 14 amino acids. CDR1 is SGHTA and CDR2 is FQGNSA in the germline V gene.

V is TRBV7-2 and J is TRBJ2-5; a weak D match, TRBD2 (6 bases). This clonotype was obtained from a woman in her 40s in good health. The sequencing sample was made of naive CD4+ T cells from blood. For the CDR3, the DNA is TGTGCCAGCAGCGCGGGACGTCGAAAAGAGACCCAGTACTTC. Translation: CASSAGRRKETQYF.